The entry that follows covers one TCR beta chain sequence. Its antigen is unidentified. This entry comes from a study of shared clonotypes between healthy human individuals. CDR1 and CDR2 (germline): SGHVS, FQNEAQ. J lost 12 bases, V lost 5 bases, and 5 bases had no gene match. CDR3 length: 12 residues. Among the donors, all were Caucasian adults who lived in Nashville, Tennessee. Study outcomes and limitations: Collection of samples was limited to blood; tissue repertoires likely differ.

Authors' data handling: For the immunoSEQ data, sequences were junction-only without quality scores, so filtering differed. The protocol was immunoSEQ multiplex PCR, while the TCRdb copy is restricted to in-frame clones and leaves out a portion. The DNA gave D and trimming, while V, J and clone size come from that table. The repertoire has more than 2 million clones, roughly 95% of them found once; the top ten carry 0.13%. The TCR sequence derives from a man younger than 30 in good health. The sequenced sample was naive CD4+ T cells sorted from blood. The subset was: CD45RA+ positively selected. The chain uses TRBV7-8 and TRBJ1-2; 11 bases are a match to TRBD1. CDR3 sequence: CASSGQGAEHTF. For the CDR3, the DNA is TGTGCCAGCAGCGGACAGGGGGCTGAACACACCTTC.